The 13 T cell receptor beta chains given below trace back to one sample, sequenced in a study of T cell changes during pregnancy in multiple sclerosis. Repertoires were generated with immunoSEQ multiplex PCR, while TCRdb's copy carries only in-frame clones and drops some. The data show 95,000 to 100,000 clones, with about 90% seen just once and approximately 2% held by the top ten. This material consisted of peripheral blood, taken after pregnancy. The receptors stem from a female donor in good health, enrolled as a control in a pregnancy study.

In its sample, this clone was seen a few times. The rearrangement uses TRBV4-2 and TRBJ1-6, with 8 bases that match TRBD1. J was trimmed by 9 bases and V by 3 bases; bases with no gene match: 7. This CDR3 is built from 15 residues. The germline CDR1 and CDR2 sequences are LGHNA and YNFKEQ. CDR3 coding DNA: TGTGCCAGCAGCCAGGACGAAACAGGGGGTTCACCCCTCCACTTT. It yields the protein CASSQDETGGSPLHF.

The rearrangement links TRBV5-4 to TRBJ1-1, with 8 positions matching TRBD1. V lost 4 bases to trimming and J lost 4 bases; unmatched junction nucleotides: 6. Germline loops: CDR1 SGHNT, CDR2 YYREEE (reference sequence). The CDR3 consists of 14 residues. The CDR3 protein is CASSTGGGTTEAFF. The CDR3 region has the DNA TGTGCCAGCAGCACAGGGGGAGGTACCACTGAAGCTTTCTTT.

The J gene is TRBJ2-3, the V gene TRBV7-3; D may be TRBD1 (6 bases). The ends were cut back, 5 bases at V and 2 bases at J, with 17 bases in the middle. CDR3 length equals 16 residues. Germline CDR1 reads SGHTA; CDR2 reads FQGTGA. This CDR3 is CASSNPGGGFTDTQYF. The CDR3 nucleotides are TGTGCCAGCAGCAACCCAGGTGGGGGCTTCACAGATACGCAGTATTTT.

There are a few counts of this clone. The rearrangement uses TRBV30 and TRBJ1-1, with 10 bases identical to TRBD1. Per the germline V gene, CDR1 is GTSNPN and CDR2 is SVGIG (reference sequence). V was clipped by 3 bases and J by 0 bases; unmatched bases: 4. This CDR3 is built from 15 residues. CDR3 DNA sequence: TGTGCCTGGAGGGGGGACAGGGGCATGAACACTGAAGCTTTCTTT. Translation gives CAWRGDRGMNTEAFF.

V and J are TRBV9 and TRBJ2-1; 8 nucleotides align to TRBD1. Germline-derived CDR1 and CDR2 are SGDLS and YYNGEE. Trimming cost V 0 bases and J 1 base; bases outside gene matches: 0. The CDR3 totals 15 residues. In DNA form, the CDR3 reads TGTGCCAGCAGCGTAGGACAGGGGTCCTACAATGAGCAGTTCTTC. Protein product: CASSVGQGSYNEQFF.

V usage is TRBV28 and J usage is TRBJ2-7, with D uncertain. The CDR3 sequence is 13 residues long. CDR1 MDHEN and CDR2 SYDVKM come from the germline V gene. The V end lost 4 bases, the J end lost 2 bases, and 9 bases lay between the germline ends. In nucleotides, the CDR3 is TGTGCCAGCAGTTGGGCAGCTACCTACGAGCAGTACTTC. Protein product: CASSWAATYEQYF.

The gene calls are TRBV5-4 and TRBJ2-5; 8 bases agree with TRBD2. The CDR3 covers 14 residues. V was clipped by 1 base and J by 6 bases; unmatched bases: 5. The germline V gene has CDR1 SGHNT and CDR2 YYREEE (reference sequence). CDR3 residues: CASSLPGGGKTQYF. The CDR3 DNA reads TGTGCCAGCAGCTTGCCGGGAGGGGGAAAGACCCAGTACTTC.

The CDR3 reads CASSTPGLAGAAFSYEQYF. DNA for the CDR3: TGTGCCAGCAGTACTCCGGGACTAGCGGGGGCCGCATTCTCCTACGAGCAGTACTTC. The rearrangement joins TRBV7-2 to TRBJ2-7, with 14 nucleotides matching TRBD2. J lost 0 bases, V lost 6 bases, and 13 bases had no gene match. Germline lookup yields CDR1 SGHTA and CDR2 FQGNSA. This CDR3 is built from 19 residues. Drawing the rest from reference TRBV7-2 and TRBJ2-7, the complete variable domain is GAGVSQSPSNKVTEKGKDVELRCDPISGHTALYWYRQSLGQGLEFLIYFQGNSAPDKSGLPSDRFSAERTGGSVSTLTIQRTQQEDSAVYLCASSTPGLAGAAFSYEQYFGPGTRLTVT.

CDR3 DNA sequence: TGCAGTCTTGGAGTAGGGACAGGGGTTTACGAGCAGTTCTTC. It translates to CSLGVGTGVYEQFF. The V and J genes are TRBV29-1 and TRBJ2-1; 10 bases line up with TRBD1. CDR1 and CDR2 from the germline V gene are SQVTM and ANQGSEA. The CDR3 loop spans 14 amino acids.

V is TRBV7-2 and J is TRBJ2-1; D not certain. Germline V lookup: CDR1 SGHTA, CDR2 FQGNSA. This CDR3 comprises 13 residues. V was trimmed by 1 base and J by 6 bases, leaving 7 bases between them. The CDR3 DNA reads TGTGCCAGCAGCTTAGGTTCGGGCAATGAGCAGTTCTTC. This codes for CASSLGSGNEQFF.

The chain carries TRBV28 and TRBJ2-5; no reliable D call. Germline V gene lookup returns CDR1 MDHEN and CDR2 SYDVKM. This CDR3 region has 12 residues. Trimming pared 1 base from V and 5 bases from J, leaving 5 bases between. CDR3 nucleotide sequence: TGTGCCAGCAGTTTATTCACTGAGACCCAGTACTTC. Protein sequence: CASSLFTETQYF. The full variable domain, with the rest looked up from reference TRBV28 and TRBJ2-5, is DVKVTQSSRYLVKRTGEKVFLECVQDMDHENMFWYRQDPGLGLRLIYFSYDVKMKEKGDIPEGYSVSREKKERFSLILESASTNQTSMYLCASSLFTETQYFGPGTRLLVL.

V gene TRBV19 combines with J gene TRBJ2-7, with 9 bases lining up with TRBD2. V gave up 5 bases and J gave up 7 bases; unmatched junction bases: 18. The CDR3 totals 17 residues. Germline-derived CDR1 and CDR2 are LNHDA and SQIVND (reference sequence). The DNA of the CDR3 is TGTGCCAGTAGTCAGACTGCGGGGGGGTCGTTGCGTGGGGAGCAGTACTTC. It yields the protein CASSQTAGGSLRGEQYF.

CDR3 loop: CASSLFLGQGSYEQYF. As DNA, the CDR3 is TGTGCCAGTAGTCTATTCCTCGGGCAGGGGTCCTACGAGCAGTACTTC. This chain uses TRBV19 with TRBJ2-7; tentatively, D is TRBD1 (6 bases). CDR1 and CDR2 (germline): LNHDA, SQIVND (reference sequence). The CDR3 runs 16 residues. V was pared by 5 bases and J by 1 base, with 18 bases between.